The 14 T cell receptor beta chains below were found in one sample sequenced in a study of monozygotic twins with cystic fibrosis. The method was immunoSEQ multiplex PCR; TCRdb's version includes in-frame clones alone and lacks a portion of them. In the table there are about 14,000 clones, 80% to 90% of which are singletons. The specimen sequenced was blood. The receptors here all came from a boy aged 10-17 years with cystic fibrosis.

The chain recombines TRBV5-1 with TRBJ2-3, with 10 bases aligning to TRBD2. CDR3 length: 16 amino acids. The germline CDR1 and CDR2 sequences are SGHRS and YFSETQ. V dropped 6 bases and J dropped 2; count of bases not matched to a gene: 9. This CDR3 reads CASNPPGLANTDTQYF. CDR3 bases: TGCGCCAGCAATCCCCCGGGACTAGCGAACACAGATACGCAGTATTTT.

The J gene is TRBJ1-1, the V gene TRBV7-2; D unresolved. Trimming removed 5 bases from V and 5 bases from J, with 12 bases in between. The CDR3 runs to 13 residues. In germline, CDR1 is SGHTA, CDR2 FQGNSA. The CDR3 spells CASSQGPRTEAFF. In DNA form, the CDR3 reads TGTGCCAGCAGCCAAGGCCCTCGGACTGAAGCTTTCTTT.

The rearrangement links TRBV19 to TRBJ1-1; 7 bases are shared with TRBD1. There are 14 residues in the CDR3. Germline loops: CDR1 LNHDA, CDR2 SQIVND (reference sequence). The trim removed 5 bases at V and 6 bases at J, leaving 9 bases unmatched. CDR3 protein: CASSVYTGESEAFF. The CDR3 coding sequence is TGTGCCAGTAGTGTATACACAGGGGAATCTGAAGCTTTCTTT.

The chain combines TRBV6-4 with TRBJ1-5; 10 nucleotides line up with TRBD1. The V segment lost 3 bases and the J segment 2 bases; nucleotides outside the gene matches: 1. There are 15 residues in the CDR3. CDR1 MRHNA and CDR2 SNTAGT come from the germline V gene. This CDR3 is CASSEGTGGNQPQHF. The CDR3 coding sequence is TGTGCCAGCAGTGAGGGGACAGGGGGCAATCAGCCCCAGCATTTT.

The chain couples TRBV4-1 to TRBJ2-3, with 11 positions matching TRBD2. The trim removed 1 base at V and 4 bases at J, leaving 7 bases unmatched. CDR1 and CDR2 from the germline V gene are MGHRA and YSYEKL. The CDR3 length is 17 residues. The CDR3 here is CASSQVFVAGGSDTQYF. Written as DNA, the CDR3 is TGCGCCAGCAGCCAAGTATTCGTAGCGGGGGGGTCAGATACGCAGTATTTT.

The chain combines TRBV9 with TRBJ1-2, with TRBD1 matching 7 bases. Germline V CDR1 and CDR2: SGDLS, YYNGEE. The CDR3 is 13 residues long. With 3 bases clipped from V and 5 bases from J, the junction kept 4 bases outside the gene matches. The DNA for the CDR3 is TGTGCCAGCAGCGCCTTGACAGGGTATGGCTACACCTTC. Translated, it gives CASSALTGYGYTF.

CDR3 amino acids: CAWSLQSNSPLHF. Here the CDR3 DNA reads TGTGCCTGGAGTCTACAAAGTAATTCACCCCTCCACTTT. V gene TRBV30 combines with J gene TRBJ1-6, with D uncertain. Trimming stripped 2 bases from V and 6 bases from J, with 8 bases between. Germline CDR1 GTSNPN, CDR2 SVGIG (reference sequence). There are 13 residues in the CDR3.

The J gene is TRBJ1-2, the V gene TRBV5-1; maybe TRBD1 (6 bases). V lost 4 bases and J 2 bases, leaving 12 bases between the germline ends. Germline CDR1 SGHRS, CDR2 YFSETQ. The CDR3 is 14 residues long. The CDR3 loop reads CASSTDSQNYGYTF. Here the CDR3 DNA reads TGCGCCAGCAGCACGGACAGTCAGAACTATGGCTACACCTTC.

This chain uses TRBV19 with TRBJ2-5, with D uncertain. Germline V gives CDR1 LNHDA, CDR2 SQIVND (reference sequence). This CDR3 region has 14 residues. Trimming shortened V by 5 bases and J by 5 bases, and 15 bases separated the two germline ends. CDR3 sequence reads: CASSFSQSAETQYF. The CDR3 region has the DNA TGTGCCAGTAGTTTCAGCCAGTCCGCGGAGACCCAGTACTTC.

The J gene is TRBJ2-5, the V gene TRBV5-1, with 9 bases that match TRBD2. The V gene's germline CDR1 is SGHRS and CDR2 YFSETQ. The CDR3 has 15 amino acids. Trimming cost V 2 bases and J 4 bases; bases outside gene matches: 6. The CDR3 protein is CASSLGGGARETQYF. The CDR3 nucleotides read TGCGCCAGCAGCTTAGGCGGGGGGGCCCGAGAGACCCAGTACTTC.

This rearrangement joins TRBV19 to TRBJ1-1, with D unclear. Germline values: CDR1 LNHDA, CDR2 SQIVND (reference sequence). This CDR3 spans 12 amino acids. V was pared by 6 bases and J by 11 bases, with 16 bases between. CDR3 residues: CASSPGLQAAFF. The CDR3, as DNA: TGTGCCAGTAGCCCAGGACTTCAGGCCGCTTTCTTT.

The chain employs TRBV18 and TRBJ2-3, with D unclear. The CDR3 runs 11 residues. Germline values: CDR1 KGHSH, CDR2 LQKENI. V was cut by 3 bases and J by 6 bases, with 4 bases left in between. CDR3 sequence: CASSPLDTQYF. As DNA, the CDR3 is TGTGCCAGCTCACCGTTGGATACGCAGTATTTT. Combining the CDR3 with reference TRBV18 and TRBJ2-3 gives the whole variable domain NAGVMQNPRHLVRRRGQEARLRCSPMKGHSHVYWYRQLPEEGLKFMVYLQKENIIDESGMPKERFSAEFPKEGPSILRIQQVVRGDSAAYFCASSPLDTQYFGPGTRLTVL.

This clone appeared once. V and J are TRBV5-4 and TRBJ2-3; D may match TRBD1 or TRBD2 (5 bases each). Per germline, CDR1 SGHNT and CDR2 YYREEE (reference sequence). The CDR3 sequence is 16 residues long. Trimming stripped 1 base from V and 0 bases from J, with 12 bases between. Written as DNA, the CDR3 is TGTGCCAGCAGCTTGCCCGGGGCCGATAGCACAGATACGCAGTATTTT. The encoded protein is CASSLPGADSTDTQYF.

V gene TRBV7-8 combines with J gene TRBJ1-1; D is possibly TRBD1 (5 bases). Germline values: CDR1 SGHVS, CDR2 FQNEAQ. The CDR3 loop spans 16 amino acids. The V gene lost 7 bases and the J gene lost 0 bases, with 18 bases spanning the gap. The CDR3 protein is CASISSRGDMNTEAFF. CDR3 DNA: TGTGCCAGCATCTCTAGTCGGGGCGATATGAACACTGAAGCTTTCTTT.